Below are 30 T cell receptor beta chains sequenced from a single sample in a study of patients and donors after allogeneic stem cell transplantation. MiXCR, run by TCRdb on the RT-PCR reads, gives a single entry per CDR3 protein. The sample lists approximately 410,000 distinct CDR3 sequences; more than 15% were seen once. Input material: blood, either unsorted or a sorted T cell fraction (not recorded which). These receptors were collected from a human donor who was either an allogeneic HSCT recipient or a stem cell or donor lymphocyte infusion donor (not recorded which). It is not recorded whose cells these are; they may come from a transplant donor.

The rearrangement joins TRBV24-1 to TRBJ2-2; D remains ambiguous. The CDR3 consists of 13 residues. V was trimmed by 4 bases and J by 7 bases, leaving 9 bases between them. Germline lookup yields CDR1 KGHDR and CDR2 SFDVKD. This CDR3 is CATSELDGGELFF. Here the CDR3 DNA reads TGTGCCACCAGTGAACTCGACGGCGGGGAGCTGTTTTTT.

J is TRBJ2-3 and V is TRBV5-1; D might be TRBD2 (6 bases). Germline V lookup: CDR1 SGHRS, CDR2 YFSETQ. The germline V and J ends were trimmed by 4 bases and 0 bases, with 9 bases remaining between them. This CDR3 has 14 residues. CDR3 loop: CASSRTTSTDTQYF. Here the CDR3 DNA reads TGCGCCAGCAGCAGGACTACTAGCACAGATACGCAGTATTTT.

This clonotype occurred a few times. V and J are TRBV20-1 and TRBJ1-4; D is uncertain. The CDR3 loop spans 14 amino acids. Germline V CDR1 and CDR2: DFQATT, SNEGSKA (reference sequence). Trimming removed 3 bases at V and 4 bases at J, with 12 bases between. As DNA, the CDR3 is TGCAGTGCTAGGGGGAGGCAGGTTAATGAAAAACTGTTTTTT. Amino acid sequence: CSARGRQVNEKLFF.

This clonotype was seen a handful of times. CDR3 nucleotide sequence: TGCAGCGCCGGACGGGACAACTATGGCTACACCTTC. Translation: CSAGRDNYGYTF. The gene calls are TRBV29-1 and TRBJ1-2, with D possibly matching TRBD1 (5 bases). The CDR3 is 12 amino acids. V was shortened by 7 bases and J by 2 bases, with 11 bases between the two germline ends. Per germline, CDR1 SQVTM and CDR2 ANQGSEA.

The chain has TRBV25-1 and TRBJ1-2, with 9 bases aligning to TRBD1. V was pared by 4 bases and J by 4 bases, with 10 bases of the junction left unmatched. The germline V gene encodes CDR1 MGHDK and CDR2 SYGVNS. This CDR3 has 16 residues. CDR3: CASSARDRELIYGYTF. The DNA of the CDR3 is TGTGCCAGCAGTGCCCGGGACAGGGAACTGATCTATGGCTACACCTTC.

This clonotype has only a few counts. V usage is TRBV2 and J usage is TRBJ1-2, with TRBD1 matching 7 bases. Germline values: CDR1 SNHLY, CDR2 FYNNEI. This CDR3 contains 14 residues. V trimming: 11 bases; J trimming: 0 bases; junction bases outside the gene matches: 9. CDR3 in amino acids: CACDPTGSNYGYTF. CDR3 nucleotide sequence: TGTGCCTGTGACCCGACAGGGTCTAACTATGGCTACACCTTC.

This clonotype was found many times. This chain links TRBV12-3 or TRBV12-4 with TRBJ2-5; possible D gene TRBD2, 5 bases. The CDR3 spans 17 residues. V was shortened by 2 bases and J by 2 bases, with 18 bases between the two germline ends. The CDR3 region has the DNA TGTGCCAGCAGTTTATCGGGCGGAGGAAGGGCACAAGAGACCCAGTACTTC. It is translated as CASSLSGGGRAQETQYF.

This sequence joins TRBV27 and TRBJ2-3, with D possibly matching TRBD2 (5 bases). This CDR3 comprises 13 residues. CDR1 and CDR2 from the germline V gene are MNHEY and SMNVEV (reference sequence). Trimming took 4 bases from V and 8 from J, leaving 13 bases between them. The CDR3 sequence: CASSWALSGTQYF. CDR3 nucleotide sequence: TGTGCCAGCAGTTGGGCCCTAAGCGGTACGCAGTATTTT.

This clonotype was observed a handful of times. This chain links TRBV5-1 with TRBJ2-7; maybe TRBD1 (5 bases). Germline assignment: CDR1 SGHRS and CDR2 YFSETQ. V was trimmed by 4 bases and J by 6 bases, leaving 8 bases between them. The CDR3 sequence is 11 residues long. The CDR3 nucleotides are TGCGCCAGCAGCAAGGGGTCCGAGCAGTACTTC. This translates into CASSKGSEQYF.

This clonotype has a count of ten or more. This rearrangement joins TRBV29-1 to TRBJ2-1; 9 nucleotides align to TRBD2. CDR3 length: 15 residues. J was trimmed by 7 bases and V by 2 bases; bases with no gene match: 9. Germline CDR1 SQVTM, CDR2 ANQGSEA. CDR3 DNA sequence: TGCAGCGTTGAACGTGGTAGCGGGAGAAGAAATGAGCAGTTCTTC. Protein: CSVERGSGRRNEQFF.

This clonotype was seen many times. For the CDR3, the DNA is TGTGCCAGCGGGCAGGGGGAGACCCAGTACTTC. It yields the protein CASGQGETQYF. The chain couples TRBV11-2 to TRBJ2-5; D is perhaps TRBD1 (6 bases). This CDR3 comprises 11 residues. Germline CDR1 and CDR2: SGHAT and FQNNGV. V lost 8 bases to trimming and J lost 5 bases, with 9 bases between them.

In its sample, this clonotype was seen a few times. The chain uses TRBV7-3 and TRBJ2-2; 7 bases are shared with TRBD2. Losses at the gene ends were 5 bases for V and 5 bases for J; bases not matched to a gene: 5. The CDR3 is made up of 14 amino acids. Germline V lookup: CDR1 SGHTA, CDR2 FQGTGA. CDR3 in DNA: TGTGCCAGCAGCCACGGGGGGAGGACCGGGGAGCTGTTTTTT. Its protein is CASSHGGRTGELFF.

A single count supports this clonotype. For the CDR3, the DNA is TGTGCCAGCAGCTTAGGAGGGGGCGCAGTAAGGGAGACCCAGTACTTC. Translated, it gives CASSLGGGAVRETQYF. The chain couples TRBV7-9 to TRBJ2-5, with TRBD1 identical over 7 bases. Trimming removed 1 base from V and 5 bases from J; junction bases left unmatched: 10. This CDR3 contains 16 residues. Germline CDR1 is SEHNR and CDR2 is FQNEAQ (reference sequence).

A few counts support this clonotype. CDR3 nucleotide sequence: TGTGCCAGCAGCTTAGACAGAGGAATGGGTGGCTACACCTTC. Its protein product is CASSLDRGMGGYTF. The chain employs TRBV7-2 and TRBJ1-2; D is unresolved. Germline V gives CDR1 SGHTA, CDR2 FQGNSA. Trimming pared 1 base from V and 7 bases from J, leaving 13 bases between. The CDR3 runs to 14 residues.

This chain joins TRBV7-3 and TRBJ1-6; D unclear. The CDR3 covers 13 residues. Trimming pared 3 bases from V and 9 bases from J, leaving 9 bases between. Germline V gene data show CDR1 as SGHTA and CDR2 as FQGTGA. DNA of the CDR3: TGTGCCAGCAGCTTGGGTAGATCTTCACCCCTCCACTTT. Translating gives CASSLGRSSPLHF.

There are a few counts of this clonotype. The germline gene is not matched at one end of the junction; a read error may be the cause. The CDR3 spells CSVARETGELFF. DNA of the CDR3: TGCAGCGTTGCAAGAGAGACCGGAGAGCTGTTTTTT. The chain couples TRBV29-1 to TRBJ2-2, with D uncertain. Looked up from germline, CDR1 is SQVTM and CDR2 is ANQGSEA. The CDR3 has 12 amino acids.

The chain couples TRBV20-1 to TRBJ1-5; 9 positions agree with TRBD1. Germline V gene sequence: CDR1 DFQATT, CDR2 SNEGSKA (reference sequence). Germline trimming cut 0 bases from V and 2 bases from J; bases unmatched to any gene: 2. The CDR3 has 15 residues. The CDR3: CSARERTGGNQPQHF. CDR3 coding DNA: TGCAGTGCTAGAGAAAGGACAGGGGGCAATCAGCCCCAGCATTTT.

This clonotype was observed a few times. The V gene is TRBV5-1, the J gene TRBJ2-3; D is possibly TRBD1 or TRBD2 (5 bases each). CDR1 SGHRS and CDR2 YFSETQ come from the germline V gene. The CDR3 sequence is 14 residues long. Trimming took 7 bases from V and 4 from J, leaving 16 bases between them. The CDR3 DNA reads TGCGCCAGCTTGAAGGGGATCGGGGCAGATACGCAGTATTTT. This codes for CASLKGIGADTQYF.

The V gene is TRBV9, the J gene TRBJ2-1; 8 nucleotides line up with TRBD2. The CDR3 is 15 residues long. Losses at the gene ends were 3 bases for V and 3 bases for J; bases not matched to a gene: 5. The V gene's germline CDR1 is SGDLS and CDR2 YYNGEE. CDR3 protein: CASSAPGLGYNEQFF. DNA for the CDR3: TGTGCCAGCAGCGCCCCGGGACTAGGCTACAATGAGCAGTTCTTC.

This clonotype was seen at least ten times. The chain couples TRBV5-1 to TRBJ2-7; 14 bases line up with TRBD2. V shed 0 bases and J 2 bases; nucleotides not matched to a gene: 4. Germline V gene lookup returns CDR1 SGHRS and CDR2 YFSETQ. This CDR3 contains 17 residues. The chain's CDR3 is CASSLGTSGRFTYEQYF. DNA for the CDR3: TGCGCCAGCAGCTTGGGGACTAGCGGGAGGTTCACCTACGAGCAGTACTTC.

This clonotype came up many times. CDR3 in amino acids: CASSLGLAGQETQYF. In nucleotides, the CDR3 is TGTGCCAGCAGCTTAGGACTAGCGGGACAAGAGACCCAGTACTTC. The chain joins TRBV5-4 to TRBJ2-5; 12 bases agree with TRBD2. The V gene end was trimmed by 2 bases and the J gene end by 2 bases; junction bases not matched to a gene: 1. The length of the CDR3 is 15 residues. The germline gives CDR1 SGHNT, CDR2 YYREEE (reference sequence).

This clonotype came up a few times. The chain combines TRBV19 with TRBJ2-1; D gene uncertain. The CDR3 has 16 residues. Trimming took off 5 bases at V and 0 bases at J, with 14 bases between the two ends. Germline V gene sequence: CDR1 LNHDA, CDR2 SQIVND (reference sequence). CDR3 nucleotide sequence: TGTGCCAGTAGTGATATGGCAGCGAGCTCCTACAATGAGCAGTTCTTC. The encoded protein is CASSDMAASSYNEQFF.

The genes are TRBV3-1 and TRBJ1-1, with TRBD1 as a possible D gene (6 bases). Germline CDR1 is LGHDT and CDR2 is YNNKEL (reference sequence). V lost 7 bases and J 9 bases, leaving 12 bases between the germline ends. This CDR3 is built from 11 residues. The CDR3 reads CASNFRGQAFF. In nucleotides, the CDR3 is TGTGCCAGCAACTTCCGGGGGCAAGCTTTCTTT.

This clonotype came up once. One end of the junction fails to match germline, which may point to a read error. The rearrangement links TRBV6-1 to TRBJ2-7; D is possibly TRBD2 (7 bases). This CDR3 has 15 residues. Germline assignment: CDR1 MNHNS and CDR2 SASEGT. The CDR3 region has the DNA TGTGCCAGCAGGGAAGGGAGGGGGGGGTCCTACGAGCAGTACTTC. Protein: CASREGRGGSYEQYF.

The CDR3 sequence is CASSRVVETQYF. The CDR3, as DNA: TGTGCCAGCAGCCGGGTTGTAGAGACCCAGTACTTC. The rearrangement joins TRBV7-9 to TRBJ2-5; D is ambiguous. CDR3 length equals 12 residues. Looked up from germline, CDR1 is SEHNR and CDR2 is FQNEAQ (reference sequence). V lost 5 bases, J lost 4 bases, and 8 bases lay in between.

This clonotype came up a few times. The chain is built from TRBV5-1 and TRBJ2-1, with D possibly matching TRBD2 (6 bases). The CDR3 runs 19 residues. V lost 1 base and J 4 bases, leaving 24 bases between the germline ends. Germline V gene sequence: CDR1 SGHRS, CDR2 YFSETQ. CDR3 DNA: TGCGCCAGCAGCTTGAAGGAACGTCTTAGTGGGGGGAAATACAATGAGCAGTTCTTC. Amino acid sequence: CASSLKERLSGGKYNEQFF.

This clonotype was recorded a few times. CDR3: CASSLVSAGYGYTF. CDR3 bases: TGTGCCAGCAGCTTGGTGTCGGCTGGGTATGGCTACACCTTC. The J gene is TRBJ1-2, the V gene TRBV7-2; D not certain. CDR1 and CDR2 from the germline V gene are SGHTA and FQGNSA. CDR3 length: 14 residues. The V gene lost 3 bases and the J gene lost 5 bases, with 13 bases spanning the gap.

The rearrangement joins TRBV5-1 to TRBJ1-3; D gene unclear. Trimming took 3 bases from V and 12 from J, leaving 13 bases between them. Per the germline V gene, CDR1 is SGHRS and CDR2 is YFSETQ. The CDR3 extends over 12 amino acids. The CDR3 DNA follows: TGCGCCAGCAGCTCCCTGGAGGAGGACATATATTTT. It is translated as CASSSLEEDIYF. Together with reference TRBV5-1 and TRBJ1-3, the CDR3 gives the full variable domain: KAGVTQTPRYLIKTRGQQVTLSCSPISGHRSVSWYQQTPGQGLQFLFEYFSETQRNKGNFPGRFSGRQFSNSRSEMNVSTLELGDSALYLCASSSLEEDIYFGEGSWLTVV.

This clonotype was seen repeatedly, ten times or more. The chain has TRBV7-6 and TRBJ2-1; D possibly corresponds to TRBD1 (5 bases). There are 16 residues in the CDR3. The germline gives CDR1 SGHVS, CDR2 FNYEAQ. V lost 2 bases and J 4 bases, leaving 15 bases between the germline ends. CDR3 DNA: TGTGCCAGCAGCTTATACTTAGTTGGGGCTTACAATGAGCAGTTCTTC. Amino acids: CASSLYLVGAYNEQFF.

This clonotype was observed at least ten times. This chain connects TRBV6-5 to TRBJ1-1; D unresolved. The V gene's germline CDR1 is MNHEY and CDR2 SVGAGI. The CDR3 spans 14 residues. V lost 4 bases, J lost 0 bases, and 9 bases lay in between. As DNA, the CDR3 is TGTGCCAGCAGTTCGGGGAGGTTGAACACTGAAGCTTTCTTT. Its translation: CASSSGRLNTEAFF.